What follows are 4 T cell receptor beta chains derived from one specimen sequenced in a study of Ad26.COV2.S vaccination and SARS-CoV-2 variants. Specified treatment: around 19 received Ad26.COV2.S at low or high dose, single or two shots; about 5 received placebo; per-sample allocation not given. Each sample was drawn 63 days after the first injection (of vaccine or placebo). Assay used: immunoSEQ multiplex PCR; TCRdb lists only in-frame clones, some missing. The table shows around 300,000 clones, with about 89% occurring only once. Source: peripheral blood, taken in a trial of Ad26.COV2.S vaccine versus placebo. All receptors come from a person aged 18-60 years who received the Ad26.COV2.S COVID-19 vaccine or a placebo.

This rearrangement joins TRBV4-2 to TRBJ2-2; no reliable D call. The CDR3 is 16 amino acids. Trimming shortened V by 4 bases and J by 1 base, and 13 bases separated the two germline ends. Germline values: CDR1 LGHNA, CDR2 YNFKEQ. CDR3 in DNA: TGTGCCAGCAGCCCCTCGGTAGCCGAGAACACCGGGGAGCTGTTTTTT. This sequence encodes CASSPSVAENTGELFF.

In DNA, the CDR3 is TGTGCCAGTAGTGCAGGGGTGGAAAACGAGCAGTACTTC. Protein sequence: CASSAGVENEQYF. The V and J genes are TRBV19 and TRBJ2-7, with D perhaps matching TRBD1 (6 bases). Germline V gives CDR1 LNHDA, CDR2 SQIVND (reference sequence). The V and J ends lost 5 bases and 5 bases respectively, with 13 bases between them. This CDR3 comprises 13 residues.

V gene TRBV5-4 combines with J gene TRBJ2-7, with 13 nucleotides matching TRBD2. Germline values: CDR1 SGHNT, CDR2 YYREEE (reference sequence). V trimming: 4 bases; J trimming: 0 bases; junction bases outside the gene matches: 7. The CDR3 covers 17 residues. In DNA, the CDR3 is TGTGCCAGCAGCGCGTGGACTAGCGGGGGACGCTCCTACGAGCAGTACTTC. Translating gives CASSAWTSGGRSYEQYF.

The chain joins TRBV9 to TRBJ2-6, with D possibly being TRBD1 (6 bases). The CDR3 has 18 amino acids. Germline CDR1 is SGDLS and CDR2 is YYNGEE. V lost 3 bases to trimming and J lost 0 bases, with 16 bases between them. The CDR3 spells CASSDGTKRYSGANVLTF. CDR3 DNA sequence: TGTGCCAGCAGCGATGGGACAAAAAGGTACTCTGGGGCCAACGTCCTGACTTTC.